Below, 11 T cell receptor beta chains from the same sample are listed, as sequenced in a study of neoadjuvant nivolumab and ipilimumab in lung cancer (dated by TCRdb to the early 2020s). Receptors were amplified or captured by the immunoSEQ multiplex PCR assay. This is the immuneACCESS table as TCRdb keeps it, with only in-frame sequences that have V and J called. A part of the clones is gone; compared with another copy, unresolved V genes explain less than half, and the rest is unexplained. The sample table lists tens of thousands of clones, 75% to 90% of them with a count of one. The ten biggest clones cover roughly 6.1% of the sample. The time point label, as the study defines it: pretherapy, before neoadjuvant immune checkpoint inhibitors. The starting material was peripheral blood, obtained before neoadjuvant nivolumab, alone or with ipilimumab. The origin of the receptors is an adult with non-small cell lung cancer.

The chain carries TRBV6-5 and TRBJ2-5; D is tentatively TRBD1 or TRBD2 (5 bases each). The length of the CDR3 is 14 residues. The V and J ends lost 6 bases and 2 bases respectively, with 13 bases between them. Germline V gene lookup returns CDR1 MNHEY and CDR2 SVGAGI. The CDR3 reads CASRGVSMQETQYF. CDR3 nucleotides: TGTGCCAGCAGGGGGGTCAGTATGCAAGAGACCCAGTACTTC.

The genes are TRBV19 and TRBJ2-2; the D gene is possibly TRBD2 (6 bases). Trimming took 0 bases from V and 2 from J, leaving 7 bases between them. CDR3 size: 15 residues. In germline, CDR1 is LNHDA, CDR2 SQIVND (reference sequence). The CDR3 loop is CASSIEGTNTGELFF. The CDR3 bases are TGTGCCAGTAGTATAGAAGGGACTAACACCGGGGAGCTGTTTTTT.

The rearrangement joins TRBV9 to TRBJ1-1; a weak D match, TRBD1 (5 bases). From germline, CDR1 is SGDLS and CDR2 YYNGEE. The V gene lost 8 bases and the J gene lost 0 bases, with 14 bases spanning the gap. There are 14 residues in the CDR3. As DNA, the CDR3 is TGTGCCAGTGCAAAAGACAGTTTGAACACTGAAGCTTTCTTT. As protein: CASAKDSLNTEAFF.

This clone showed up just a few times. The V gene is TRBV4-2, the J gene TRBJ2-3; D is unclear. V lost 0 bases to trimming and J lost 0 bases, with 7 bases between them. The germline CDR1 and CDR2 sequences are LGHNA and YNFKEQ. The CDR3 length is 15 residues. CDR3 sequence: CASSQERPSTDTQYF. The CDR3 DNA reads TGTGCCAGCAGCCAAGAGCGACCAAGCACAGATACGCAGTATTTT.

This chain joins TRBV27 and TRBJ1-1; no definite D call. The CDR3 runs to 13 residues. Germline V gene lookup returns CDR1 MNHEY and CDR2 SMNVEV (reference sequence). The V end was cut by 4 bases, the J end by 5 bases, with 11 bases between. The CDR3 region is CASSSYSWTEAFF. The DNA for the CDR3 is TGTGCCAGCAGTTCCTACAGCTGGACTGAAGCTTTCTTT.

The chain recombines TRBV19 with TRBJ2-2; 11 nucleotides match TRBD2. The germline V gene has CDR1 LNHDA and CDR2 SQIVND (reference sequence). There are 14 residues in the CDR3. V lost 6 bases, J lost 5 bases, and 2 bases stayed unmatched. CDR3 sequence: CASRLAGVTGELFF. The CDR3 DNA sequence: TGTGCCAGTAGACTAGCGGGGGTAACCGGGGAGCTGTTTTTT.

The CDR3 loop is CASSLDGHHTEAFF. For the CDR3, the DNA is TGCGCCAGCAGCTTGGACGGACATCACACTGAAGCTTTCTTT. V is TRBV5-1 and J is TRBJ1-1; tentatively, D is TRBD1 (5 bases). The CDR3 totals 14 residues. Trimming cost V 0 bases and J 3 bases, with 9 bases left between them. Germline-derived CDR1 and CDR2 are SGHRS and YFSETQ.

This clone was recorded only once. The V call is TRBV6-5, the J call TRBJ2-5; possible D gene TRBD2, 5 bases. Trimming cost V 4 bases and J 1 base, with 10 bases left between them. CDR1 and CDR2 (germline): MNHEY, SVGAGI. The length of the CDR3 is 14 residues. The CDR3 sequence is CASSFPGTQETQYF. CDR3 nucleotides: TGTGCCAGCAGTTTCCCGGGAACCCAAGAGACCCAGTACTTC.

The rearrangement links TRBV5-8 to TRBJ2-7; 9 positions match TRBD2. The J segment lost 0 bases and the V segment lost 1 base, leaving 2 bases of the junction unmatched. The CDR3 contains 15 residues. Per germline, CDR1 SGHTS and CDR2 YDEGEE. CDR3 in DNA: TGTGCCAGCAGCTTGATTAGCGGGAGCTCCTACGAGCAGTACTTC. Protein product: CASSLISGSSYEQYF.

This clone was picked up a small number of times. This chain joins TRBV6-1 and TRBJ1-5; a possible D gene is TRBD1 (5 bases). The V gene's germline CDR1 is MNHNS and CDR2 SASEGT. The V gene lost 4 bases and the J gene lost 2 bases, with 9 bases spanning the gap. The CDR3 loop spans 14 amino acids. The CDR3 is CASSVQGGNQPQHF. The CDR3 coding sequence is TGTGCCAGCAGTGTTCAGGGTGGCAATCAGCCCCAGCATTTT.

This rearrangement joins TRBV7-2 to TRBJ1-1; D may be TRBD1 (6 bases). In germline, CDR1 is SGHTA, CDR2 FQGNSA. This CDR3 comprises 14 residues. V was cut by 5 bases and J by 1 base, with 11 bases left in between. CDR3 DNA: TGTGCCAGCAGCCCCAGGACAGAGAACACTGAAGCTTTCTTT. This gives the protein CASSPRTENTEAFF.